These 20 T cell receptor beta chains came from one sample sequenced in a study of shared T cell receptors in the human thymus. Only in-frame clones appear in the TCRdb table, and some are missing; sequencing was by immunoSEQ multiplex PCR. The table has some 700,000 clones, over 75% seen once; the top ten hold about 0.01%. The same specimen was also included in a second study, on human thymus T cells.

The sequenced sample was thymocytes. The receptors come from a boy younger than two with a congenital heart defect.

The rearrangement links TRBV10-2 to TRBJ1-5; D ambiguous. Germline V gives CDR1 WSHSY, CDR2 SAAADI. The length of the CDR3 is 14 residues. Deletions cut 4 bases from V and 2 bases from J, with 9 bases between. The chain's CDR3 is CASSGNRGNQPQHF. CDR3 coding DNA: TGCGCCAGCAGTGGAAATCGGGGCAATCAGCCCCAGCATTTT.

This sequence joins TRBV27 and TRBJ2-3, with 8 positions matching TRBD1. The V gene end was trimmed by 4 bases and the J gene end by 6 bases; junction bases not matched to a gene: 6. CDR3 size: 14 residues. Germline-derived CDR1 and CDR2 are MNHEY and SMNVEV (reference sequence). The CDR3 nucleotides read TGTGCCAGCAGTTCCCCGACAGGGGAGGATACGCAGTATTTT. Its protein product is CASSSPTGEDTQYF.

The chain carries TRBV28 and TRBJ2-3, with 9 bases lining up with TRBD2. Germline V gene data show CDR1 as MDHEN and CDR2 as SYDVKM. V was clipped by 4 bases and J by 9 bases; unmatched bases: 5. This CDR3 has 13 residues. CDR3 protein: CASSSTTSGTQYF. Written as DNA, the CDR3 is TGTGCCAGCAGTTCCACCACTAGCGGGACGCAGTATTTT.

The rearrangement uses TRBV23-1 and TRBJ1-1; TRBD1 is a possible D gene (6 bases). TRBV23-1 is labeled an ORF, and its function is uncertain. Trimming cost V 2 bases and J 4 bases, with 23 bases left between them. The CDR3 is 18 amino acids. The CDR3 here is CASSQIGRGGFGFTEAFF. The CDR3 region has the DNA TGCGCCAGCAGTCAAATCGGACGGGGGGGCTTTGGGTTCACTGAAGCTTTCTTT.

This clone was counted only a few times. The chain recombines TRBV10-1 with TRBJ2-7, with D possibly being TRBD2 (6 bases). The CDR3 sequence is 16 residues long. Between the trimmed V and J ends, which lost 4 bases and 3 bases, there was a span of 19 bases. Germline CDR1 WNHNN, CDR2 SYGVQD (reference sequence). Here the CDR3 reads CASSGPSARGGYEQYF. The CDR3 nucleotides read TGCGCCAGCAGTGGCCCTTCTGCTAGGGGAGGCTACGAGCAGTACTTC.

CDR3 loop: CASSFGQVMPDTQYF. CDR3 sequence (DNA): TGTGCCAGCAGCTTCGGACAGGTTATGCCAGATACGCAGTATTTT. The genes are TRBV5-6 and TRBJ2-3, with 7 bases aligning to TRBD1. This CDR3 is 15 amino acids long. Trimming removed 2 bases from V and 4 bases from J; junction bases left unmatched: 7. Germline CDR1 and CDR2: SGHDT and YYEEEE.

The chain combines TRBV6-5 with TRBJ1-2; TRBD1 aligns across 9 bases. V shed 8 bases, J shed 5 bases, and the junction held 12 bases outside the gene matches. The CDR3 is 15 amino acids. The germline CDR1 and CDR2 sequences are MNHEY and SVGAGI. The DNA for the CDR3 is TGTGCCAGCCGGGACAGGGTCCGAGGGGGTTATGGCTACACCTTC. Translating gives CASRDRVRGGYGYTF.

V gene TRBV11-2 combines with J gene TRBJ1-2; 7 bases are a match to TRBD1. The CDR3 is 15 residues long. The junction had 10 bases not matched to a gene; V was cut back by 5 bases and J by 4 bases. Per the germline V gene, CDR1 is SGHAT and CDR2 is FQNNGV. DNA of the CDR3: TGTGCCAGCAGCCGTCCCGAGGGACAGCTCTATGGCTACACCTTC. Protein sequence: CASSRPEGQLYGYTF.

The chain links TRBV19 to TRBJ2-7; 7 nucleotides match TRBD2. Per the germline V gene, CDR1 is LNHDA and CDR2 is SQIVND (reference sequence). The CDR3 sequence is 19 residues long. The J segment lost 6 bases and the V segment lost 6 bases, leaving 26 bases of the junction unmatched. The CDR3 nucleotides are TGTGCCAGTAGCAAAGGAACAAGAAAAGCGGGACCCCGAGTGTGCGAGCAGTACTTC. Translation gives CASSKGTRKAGPRVCEQYF.

This clone was observed once. The V gene is TRBV4-1, the J gene TRBJ2-4, with a tentative D call TRBD2 (5 bases). This CDR3 has 14 residues. V gave up 4 bases and J gave up 5 bases, with 12 bases separating them. Germline CDR1 is MGHRA and CDR2 is YSYEKL. CDR3 loop: CASSPPGVQNIQYF. CDR3 sequence (DNA): TGCGCCAGCAGCCCTCCCGGGGTCCAAAACATTCAGTACTTC.

J is TRBJ1-4 and V is TRBV10-3; TRBD1 matches 12 bases. Germline CDR1 ENHRY, CDR2 SYGVKD. This CDR3 region has 17 residues. V trimming: 3 bases; J trimming: 7 bases; junction bases outside the gene matches: 9. CDR3 region: CAISDTGTGGRSEKLFF. The CDR3 coding sequence is TGTGCCATCAGTGACACCGGGACAGGGGGCCGAAGTGAAAAACTGTTTTTT.

The gene calls are TRBV28 and TRBJ1-5; possibly TRBD1 for D (6 bases). Trimming cost V 6 bases and J 4 bases, with 19 bases left between them. Per the germline V gene, CDR1 is MDHEN and CDR2 is SYDVKM. The CDR3 has 16 amino acids. Here the CDR3 reads CASSPRGGLGNQPQHF. The DNA for the CDR3 is TGTGCCAGCAGCCCTAGGGGGGGGCTTGGAAATCAGCCCCAGCATTTT.

CDR3 amino acids: CASSLRTSGTSYEQYF. The CDR3 DNA follows: TGCGCCAGCAGCCTCCGGACTAGCGGGACTTCCTACGAGCAGTACTTC. The gene calls are TRBV5-1 and TRBJ2-7; TRBD2 aligns across 12 bases. Germline V gene sequence: CDR1 SGHRS, CDR2 YFSETQ. The CDR3 has 16 residues. After removal of 4 bases from V and 1 base from J, the junction contained 6 bases not matched to a gene.

The chain recombines TRBV4-3 with TRBJ1-4; 9 nucleotides match TRBD1. V was pared by 0 bases and J by 6 bases, with 17 bases of the junction left unmatched. The CDR3 length is 20 residues. Germline lookup yields CDR1 LGHNA and CDR2 YSLEER. The chain's CDR3 is CASSQDRIVIDRDRDEKLFF. Written as DNA, the CDR3 is TGCGCCAGCAGCCAAGATCGAATAGTGATAGATCGGGACAGGGATGAAAAACTGTTTTTT.

The chain recombines TRBV5-6 with TRBJ1-5; D gene ambiguous. Germline V gene lookup returns CDR1 SGHDT and CDR2 YYEEEE. There are 15 residues in the CDR3. Trimming took off 0 bases at V and 2 bases at J, with 9 bases between the two ends. CDR3 nucleotides: TGTGCCAGCAGCTTGGGAGGGTGGCGCAATCAGCCCCAGCATTTT. Translating gives CASSLGGWRNQPQHF.

The chain uses TRBV11-2 and TRBJ2-5; 12 bases are shared with TRBD2. The CDR3 has 19 amino acids. V was pared by 1 base and J by 2 bases, with 11 bases of the junction left unmatched. Germline V gene lookup returns CDR1 SGHAT and CDR2 FQNNGV. The CDR3 spells CASSLARASGRGGQETQYF. The CDR3 nucleotides read TGTGCCAGCAGCTTAGCCCGGGCTAGCGGGAGGGGTGGGCAAGAGACCCAGTACTTC.

This sequence joins TRBV5-4 and TRBJ2-5, with 15 bases matching TRBD2. V trimming: 4 bases; J trimming: 11 bases; junction bases outside the gene matches: 9. CDR3 length: 15 residues. The germline CDR1 and CDR2 sequences are SGHNT and YYREEE (reference sequence). The CDR3 nucleotides read TGTGCCAGCAGCGCCGGACTAGCGGGAGGGGGGGAGCAGTACTTC. This sequence encodes CASSAGLAGGGEQYF.

The rearrangement links TRBV10-2 to TRBJ2-1; TRBD2 matches at 12 bases. The germline V gene has CDR1 WSHSY and CDR2 SAAADI. V trimming: 4 bases; J trimming: 0 bases; junction bases outside the gene matches: 10. The CDR3 runs to 19 residues. Written as DNA, the CDR3 is TGCGCCAGCAGTGCCTTGACTAGCGGGAGAGGGGGCTCCTACAATGAGCAGTTCTTC. Amino acids: CASSALTSGRGGSYNEQFF.

This sequence joins TRBV28 and TRBJ2-1; unclear D gene. The length of the CDR3 is 14 residues. CDR1 is MDHEN and CDR2 is SYDVKM in the germline V gene. The V and J ends lost 5 bases and 8 bases respectively, with 16 bases between them. CDR3 nucleotides: TGTGCCAGCAGTCCTACAGTGCATCGAGATGAGCAGTTCTTC. This codes for CASSPTVHRDEQFF.

V and J are TRBV28 and TRBJ1-2; D is perhaps TRBD1 (6 bases). The CDR3 consists of 14 residues. The V gene lost 3 bases and the J gene lost 1 base, with 9 bases spanning the gap. The germline CDR1 and CDR2 sequences are MDHEN and SYDVKM. The CDR3 spells CASSFRGSNYGYTF. The CDR3 coding sequence is TGTGCCAGCAGTTTTAGGGGGAGTAACTATGGCTACACCTTC.